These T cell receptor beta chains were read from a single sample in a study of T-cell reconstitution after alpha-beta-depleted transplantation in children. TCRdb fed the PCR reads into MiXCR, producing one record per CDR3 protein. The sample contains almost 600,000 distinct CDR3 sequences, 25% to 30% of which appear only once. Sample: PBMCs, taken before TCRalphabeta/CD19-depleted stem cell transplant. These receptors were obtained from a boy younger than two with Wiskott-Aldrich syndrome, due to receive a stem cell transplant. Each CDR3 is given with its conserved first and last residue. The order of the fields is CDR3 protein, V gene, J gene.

CDR3: CASSVSTVTSQYF
V: TRBV2
J: TRBJ2-4

CDR3: CASSAGTSYVEQYF
V: TRBV12-3/TRBV12-4
J: TRBJ2-7

CDR3: CASSLPSDPRGPDTQYF
V: TRBV7-3
J: TRBJ2-3

CDR3: CASSPPGLAGRNEQFF
V: TRBV7-2
J: TRBJ2-1

CDR3: CASSRTGSTNTGELFF
V: TRBV28
J: TRBJ2-2

CDR3: CASSLLSGGLVNEQFF
V: TRBV28
J: TRBJ2-1

CDR3: CASSQGTTSTDTQYF
V: TRBV4-2
J: TRBJ2-3

CDR3: CASSQAGGYENNEQFF
V: TRBV5-1
J: TRBJ2-1

CDR3: CAIQRGGGGSGIEQFF
V: TRBV10-3
J: TRBJ2-1

CDR3: CASSLVPGQGSNQPQHF
V: TRBV5-1
J: TRBJ1-5

CDR3: CSGRTGRNNEQFF
V: TRBV20-1
J: TRBJ2-1

CDR3: CSARETLAGGPKQFF
V: TRBV20-1
J: TRBJ2-1

CDR3: CASSTAGGNEKLFF
V: TRBV5-1
J: TRBJ1-4

CDR3: CSARLAGTLSLYNEQFF
V: TRBV20-1
J: TRBJ2-1

CDR3: CASSLDRDGEQFF
V: TRBV5-1
J: TRBJ2-1

CDR3: CASSLDRVITDTQYF
V: TRBV3-1
J: TRBJ2-3

CDR3: CASSLAFQGNEQFF
V: TRBV7-2
J: TRBJ2-1

CDR3: CSVDAGLGETQYF
V: TRBV29-1
J: TRBJ2-5

CDR3: CSVGSDWPSTDTQYF
V: TRBV29-1
J: TRBJ2-3

CDR3: CASSSLPEQYF
V: TRBV7-2
J: TRBJ2-7

CDR3: CASSTTWADTQYF
V: TRBV5-5
J: TRBJ2-3

CDR3: CSARLGVYNEQFF
V: TRBV20-1
J: TRBJ2-1

CDR3: CASSLWAGSEKLFF
V: TRBV7-2
J: TRBJ1-4

CDR3: CASSPRTVRYDTEAFF
V: TRBV18
J: TRBJ1-1

CDR3: CASSLGLVLSDEQFF
V: TRBV5-1
J: TRBJ2-1

CDR3: CASSPRTGGGYTF
V: TRBV7-7
J: TRBJ1-2

CDR3: CASRAGGNQPQHF
V: TRBV10-2
J: TRBJ1-5

CDR3: CASSAITGHTEAFF
V: TRBV19
J: TRBJ1-1

CDR3: CASSNLAGGMYEQYF
V: TRBV6-5
J: TRBJ2-7

CDR3: CATSRGGQGDTGELFF
V: TRBV15
J: TRBJ2-2

CDR3: CASSSFSGRGGTDTQYF
V: TRBV5-6
J: TRBJ2-3

CDR3: CASSFPTGGVDYGYTF
V: TRBV28
J: TRBJ1-2

CDR3: CSARVARGQFF
V: TRBV20-1
J: TRBJ2-1

CDR3: CASTHWTSSQPQHF
V: TRBV12-3/TRBV12-4
J: TRBJ1-5

CDR3: CATSRTDRVGKQFF
V: TRBV15
J: TRBJ2-1

CDR3: CASSLIGGQEQYF
V: TRBV7-2
J: TRBJ2-7

CDR3: CASSYKASGIGEQFF
V: TRBV2
J: TRBJ2-1

CDR3: CASSPSTSMNTGELFF
V: TRBV5-1
J: TRBJ2-2

CDR3: CASSPKSILANSYNEQFF
V: TRBV18
J: TRBJ2-1

CDR3: CASSIRSIGEQFF
V: TRBV19
J: TRBJ2-1

CDR3: CASSPGTKGAFF
V: TRBV3-1
J: TRBJ1-1

CDR3: CASSHPDLAGPGELFF
V: TRBV7-8
J: TRBJ2-2

CDR3: CASSFGLVSHEQYF
V: TRBV27
J: TRBJ2-7

CDR3: CASITTGSLYGYTF
V: TRBV19
J: TRBJ1-2

CDR3: CASRALAGGDTEAFF
V: TRBV7-2
J: TRBJ1-1

CDR3: CSASGGREADEQYF
V: TRBV20-1
J: TRBJ2-7

CDR3: CASSPDRNYYYEQYF
V: TRBV5-1
J: TRBJ2-7

CDR3: CSANLAGAVTDTQYF
V: TRBV20-1
J: TRBJ2-3